This T cell receptor (beta chain) was recorded in a study of human CD4 T cells and Enterobacteriaceae (dated by TCRdb to about 2020). From the cysteine through the phenylalanine, the CDR3 covers 15 amino acids. This entry keeps only the CDR3 DNA: 45 bases, framed from base 1. Via the germline V gene (reference sequence), CDR1 is LNHDA and CDR2 SQIVND. V and J are trimmed by 5 bases and 3 bases, and the gene matches miss 6 bases of the junction. Memory CD4+ T cells, defined as all CD4+ cells except CD45RA+CCR7+CD95- naive cells, were FACS-sorted on a FACSAria III to over 95% purity. Healthy donor blood was obtained from blood donation centers in Switzerland. Total CD4+ T cells and monocytes were enriched by positive selection with CD4 and CD14 magnetic microbeads. Before sorting, CD8+, CD14+, CD16+, CD56+, CD19+ and CD25-bright cells were excluded. To assess in vivo expansion of bacteria-reactive clonotypes, total memory CD4+ T cells from a couple of blood donors were sequenced directly ex vivo. Peripheral blood mononuclear cells were isolated from donor blood using Ficoll-Paque Plus.

This clone was counted a few times. Its cognate antigen has yet to be identified. No qualities accompany the bases; no much larger clone lies one base away. On the study overall, not on this receptor specifically: Ex vivo, broadly cross-reactive clonotypes appeared more expanded than specific ones, with about 55% of the 19 and about 65% of the 34 in the top 5%. The only basis for inferring the reactivity of ex vivo clonotypes was matching nucleotide sequences to CFSE-low cultures from the same donors.

The ex vivo total memory CD4+ samples were sequenced at deep level, which gave a detection sensitivity of one cell in 200,000. The QIAamp DNA Micro Kit was used to extract genomic DNA from cell pellets, and spectrophotometry was used to check the DNA quantity and purity. The immunoSEQ multiplex PCR assay was used to amplify TCR Vbeta CDR3 regions. Sequencing of amplicons was performed on the Illumina HiSeq platform. The retrieved sequences were 87 nucleotides in length and included the CDR3 region. The original pipeline was this. A clonotype was defined as a unique productive TCR Vbeta nucleotide sequence and was quantified by productive template frequency from ImmunoSEQ Analyzer V3.0. A threshold at the top 5th percentile of each frequency-ranked repertoire was used to define expanded clonotypes. Repertoire overlap was calculated as Chao-Jaccard with the R package fossil and was visualized by nonmetric multidimensional scaling with the R package MASS. The immuneACCESS repertoire file appears here via TCRdb, limited to in-frame rearrangements. These files lack a portion of the clones; in checked studies, under half of the deficit traces to unresolved V genes, and the cause of the others is not known. Clonal size and the V and J genes are those of that table, whereas D and trimming came from the DNA. The sample has under 35,000 clones on record, approximately 82% of them singletons. The ten largest make up around 1.7% of the sample.

The V and J genes are TRBV19 and TRBJ2-3, with 9 bases matching TRBD1. The clonotype was recovered from a human donor in good health. The specimen sequenced was memory CD4+ T cells from blood. The cell subset or site label here, explained by the study, means: total memory CD4 T cells sorted directly ex vivo, unstimulated. The sequenced DNA: TGTGCCAGTAGTTTACAGGGGGCGCAAACAGATACGCAGTATTTT. It specifies CASSLQGAQTDTQYF.